This TCR beta chain was observed in a study of T cell responses to AZD1222 COVID-19 vaccine. Study-wide points: White British ancestry dominated among donors, who included more females, and clonal diversity was possibly underestimated. Baseline testing showed seropositivity in only a handful of AZD1222 recipients. Elevations in Spike-specific TCR breadth and depth followed administration of two AZD1222 doses. There were repertoire samples only from the period after the peak T cell response.

Measured with immunoSEQ multiplex PCR; TCRdb has only the in-frame clones, and not every one. The repertoire holds over 130,000 clones, roughly nine tenths seen once, with around 8% in the top ten. In the case of this clone: Its antigen is unknown.

The CDR3 sequence is 12 residues long. The V gene's germline CDR1 is LNHDA and CDR2 SQIVND (reference sequence). V dropped 4 bases and J dropped 3 bases, with 7 bases sitting between them. This sequence was found in an adult who received the MenACWY meningococcal vaccine as a control. This chain connects TRBV19 to TRBJ2-7; D is unclear. Source: peripheral blood, taken 28 days after the second dose of the MenACWY control vaccine. CDR3 protein: CASSNINYEQYF. The DNA of the CDR3 is TGTGCCAGTAGTAACATTAACTACGAGCAGTACTTC.